The rows below give T cell receptor beta chains drawn from one sample of a study of T cell changes during pregnancy in multiple sclerosis. Sequencing was performed with immunoSEQ multiplex PCR; in TCRdb, only in-frame clones are kept and a portion is missing. The sample shows about 130,000 clones, approximately 96% of them seen only once. The specimen was peripheral blood, collected after pregnancy. These receptors all come from a female donor with multiple sclerosis, enrolled in a pregnancy study. CDR3s include the opening cysteine and the closing phenylalanine or tryptophan. Fields, in order: J gene, V gene, D gene, clone size, CDR3 DNA, CDR3 protein. D genes are given only for firm matches. Some rows have no size entry. The others give once, few or many, or a class for an expanded clone.

TRBJ1-2 TRBV6-1 TRBD1 - TGTGCCAGCAGCCACAACTCAGGGGGTTATGGCTACACCTTC CASSHNSGGYGYTF
TRBJ1-5 TRBV7-2 - - TGTGCCAGCAGCTTCGGGGGAAGGAATCAGCCCCAGCATTTT CASSFGGRNQPQHF
TRBJ2-2 TRBV27 - - TGTGCCAGCAGTTATCTAGGAGGAATACCCAACACCGGGGAGCTGTTTTTT CASSYLGGIPNTGELFF
TRBJ2-2 TRBV28 TRBD2 - TGTGCCAGCCGACTGTGGGGAGGGGCCCCGAACACCGGGGAGCTGTTTTTT CASRLWGGAPNTGELFF
TRBJ1-5 TRBV27 TRBD1 - TGTGCCAGCAGTCTCGGACAGGGGAGTCAGCCCCAGCATTTT CASSLGQGSQPQHF
TRBJ2-1 TRBV6-1 TRBD1 - TGTGCCAGCAGTGGGAGGGACAGGGTATCCTACAATGAGCAGTTCTTC CASSGRDRVSYNEQFF
TRBJ2-1 TRBV29-1 - - TGCAGCGCTGGGAGGATAGGGAATGAGCAGTTCTTC CSAGRIGNEQFF
TRBJ2-7 TRBV2 - - TGTGCCACCGCCGATGGGACTTTCATTTCTTACGAGCAGTACTTC CATADGTFISYEQYF
TRBJ2-7 TRBV7-9 TRBD1 - TGTGCCAGCAGCTTGGGACAGAACTACGAGCAGTACTTC CASSLGQNYEQYF
TRBJ1-5 TRBV2 - - TGTGCCAGCAGTCCTGGACAGTTCCTAGGACCCCAGCATTTT CASSPGQFLGPQHF
TRBJ2-1 TRBV9 TRBD2 - TGTGCCAGCAGCGTAGGGGTTGCGGGAGGGTACAATGAGCAGTTCTTC CASSVGVAGGYNEQFF
TRBJ2-1 TRBV6-5 - - TGTGCCAGCGGGGAGGTTGGAAGCTCCTACAATGAGCAGTTCTTC CASGEVGSSYNEQFF
TRBJ1-1 TRBV19 TRBD1 - TGTGCCAGTAGTATAGGGGGACAGGGGAACACTGAAGCTTTCTTT CASSIGGQGNTEAFF
TRBJ1-4 TRBV6-5 - - TGTGCCAGCAGTTCCCTCGGGAATGAAAAACTGTTTTTT CASSSLGNEKLFF
TRBJ1-5 TRBV28 TRBD1 - TGTGCCAGCAAAAAGCCCACAGGGGACAATCAGCCCCAGCATTTT CASKKPTGDNQPQHF
TRBJ1-2 TRBV9 - - TGTGCCAGCAGCGCTTCCCCCAGGCGGGACGCCAGTGCGAGTGTGTATGGCTACACCTTC CASSASPRRDASASVYGYTF
TRBJ2-7 TRBV27 TRBD1 once TGTGCCAGCAGTTTTCTTACAGGGGGCTTCTACGAGCAGTACTTC CASSFLTGGFYEQYF
TRBJ2-5 TRBV23-1 TRBD2 - TGCGCCAGCAGTCCCGACGGCTTTAGCGGGAAAGAGACCCAGTACTTC CASSPDGFSGKETQYF
TRBJ1-5 TRBV27 - - TGTGCCAGCAGTTTATGTACCCACGAGACAGACCATCAGCCCCAGCATTTT CASSLCTHETDHQPQHF
TRBJ2-5 TRBV15 TRBD1 once TGTGCCACCAGCAGAGGCGGGACAGGGGGGACGGAGACCCAGTACTTC CATSRGGTGGTETQYF
TRBJ2-2 TRBV9 - once TGTGCCAGCAGCGTAGAAGTGGCAGGATTGGTCGGGGAGCTGTTTTTT CASSVEVAGLVGELFF
TRBJ1-1 TRBV28 - - TGTGCCAGCCAGCCTGGGATCAGGGGTCGGGATGAAGCTTTCTTT CASQPGIRGRDEAFF
TRBJ1-4 TRBV2 - - TGTGCCAGCAGTGAAGGACAGGTGCCTAATGAAAAACTGTTTTTT CASSEGQVPNEKLFF